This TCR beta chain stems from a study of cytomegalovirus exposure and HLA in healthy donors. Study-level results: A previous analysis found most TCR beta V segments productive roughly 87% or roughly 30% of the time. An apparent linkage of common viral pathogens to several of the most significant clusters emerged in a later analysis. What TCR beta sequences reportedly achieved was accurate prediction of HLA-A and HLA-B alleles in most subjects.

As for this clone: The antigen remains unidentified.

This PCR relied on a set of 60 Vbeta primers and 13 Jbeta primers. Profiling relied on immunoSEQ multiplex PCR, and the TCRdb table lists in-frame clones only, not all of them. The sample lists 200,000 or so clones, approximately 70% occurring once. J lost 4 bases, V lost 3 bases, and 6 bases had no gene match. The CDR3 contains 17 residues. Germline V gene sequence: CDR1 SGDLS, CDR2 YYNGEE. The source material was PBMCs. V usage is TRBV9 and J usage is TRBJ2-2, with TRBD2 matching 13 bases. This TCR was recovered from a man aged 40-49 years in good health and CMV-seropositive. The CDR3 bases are TGTGCCAGCAGCGACTCAACTAGCGGGGGGGTCACCGGGGAGCTGTTTTTT. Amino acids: CASSDSTSGGVTGELFF. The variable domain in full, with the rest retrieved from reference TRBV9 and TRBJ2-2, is DSGVTQTPKHLITATGQRVTLRCSPRSGDLSVYWYQQSLDQGLQFLIQYYNGEERAKGNILERFSAQQFPDLHSELNLSSLELGDSALYFCASSDSTSGGVTGELFFGEGSRLTVL.